One and the same sample provided the 16 T cell receptor beta chains below, sequenced in a study of blood T cell repertoires in COVID-19 (dated by TCRdb to about 2020). Receptor amplification or capture employed the immunoSEQ multiplex PCR assay. TCRdb provides this immuneACCESS table in a form limited to in-frame rearrangements. Some clones are lacking; in checked studies, under half of them reflect an unresolved V gene, and why the rest are absent is not known. Counted in this sample were over 45,000 clones; about 88% of them appeared once. Roughly an eighth of the sample goes to the ten largest clones. The sequenced material came from peripheral blood. These receptors all come from a woman aged 55 to 70 with active COVID-19.

This chain links TRBV6-1 with TRBJ2-7; perhaps TRBD1 as D (6 bases). Germline V lookup: CDR1 MNHNS, CDR2 SASEGT. Trimming removed 1 base at V and 11 bases at J, with 15 bases between. This CDR3 is built from 13 residues. For the CDR3, the DNA is TGTGCCAGCAGTGAAGAGGGGGTTAGCGCGAAGTACTTC. Protein product: CASSEEGVSAKYF.

The chain employs TRBV30 and TRBJ1-3, with D possibly being TRBD1 (5 bases). The CDR3 is 16 residues long. Trimming removed 2 bases at V and 3 bases at J, with 17 bases between. CDR1 GTSNPN and CDR2 SVGIG come from the germline V gene (reference sequence). CDR3: CAWSTLGWTNGNTIYF. DNA for the CDR3: TGTGCCTGGAGTACTTTAGGCTGGACAAATGGAAACACCATATATTTT.

CDR3 sequence reads: CASSFDGDNSPLHF. CDR3 nucleotide sequence: TGTGCCAGCAGCTTCGACGGGGATAATTCACCCCTCCACTTT. The gene calls are TRBV11-2 and TRBJ1-6; no clear D gene. The CDR3 loop spans 14 amino acids. CDR1 is SGHAT, CDR2 FQNNGV, per germline. The ends were cut back, 3 bases at V and 5 bases at J, with 8 bases in the middle.

The V call is TRBV6-1, the J call TRBJ2-5, with 9 bases lining up with TRBD1. The CDR3 has 14 residues. The V gene's germline CDR1 is MNHNS and CDR2 SASEGT. V gave up 3 bases and J gave up 5 bases; unmatched junction bases: 4. This CDR3 is CASSDGTGLETQYF. In DNA form, the CDR3 reads TGTGCCAGCAGTGACGGGACAGGGCTGGAGACCCAGTACTTC.

V and J are TRBV9 and TRBJ2-5; TRBD2 agrees at 10 bases. V lost 5 bases, J lost 0 bases, and 10 bases stayed unmatched. CDR1 is SGDLS and CDR2 is YYNGEE in the germline V gene. The CDR3 has 17 residues. For the CDR3, the DNA is TGTGCCAGCAGTAAACACCGGACTAGCGGCAACCAAGAGACCCAGTACTTC. This encodes CASSKHRTSGNQETQYF.

Points on this clone: Other DNA sequences in this specimen translate into the identical CDR3. The chain carries TRBV5-1 and TRBJ2-2, with a tentative D call TRBD1 (6 bases). This CDR3 contains 15 residues. Germline V CDR1 and CDR2: SGHRS, YFSETQ. V lost 2 bases and J 1 base, leaving 9 bases between the germline ends. CDR3 protein: CASSLGQMNTGELFF. CDR3 in DNA: TGCGCCAGCAGCTTAGGACAGATGAACACCGGGGAGCTGTTTTTT.

This chain joins TRBV5-1 and TRBJ2-5; no clear D. Trimming shortened V by 3 bases and J by 2 bases, and 5 bases separated the two germline ends. The germline gives CDR1 SGHRS, CDR2 YFSETQ. The CDR3 has 12 residues. The CDR3 reads CASSSQQETQYF. In DNA form, the CDR3 reads TGCGCCAGCAGCTCCCAGCAAGAGACCCAGTACTTC.

The chain has TRBV10-1 and TRBJ1-1; D gene unclear. Trimming shortened V by 2 bases and J by 4 bases, and 8 bases separated the two germline ends. Per the germline V gene, CDR1 is WNHNN and CDR2 is SYGVQD (reference sequence). The CDR3 is 13 residues long. As DNA, the CDR3 is TGCGCCAGCAGTGAGGGCCGCCGCACTGAAGCTTTCTTT. The encoded protein is CASSEGRRTEAFF.

The genes are TRBV2 and TRBJ2-4; D is uncertain. CDR1 is SNHLY, CDR2 FYNNEI, per germline. V lost 2 bases and J 0 bases, leaving 8 bases between the germline ends. This CDR3 spans 15 amino acids. CDR3: CASSEKQLAKNIQYF. CDR3 coding DNA: TGTGCCAGCAGTGAAAAACAGTTAGCCAAAAACATTCAGTACTTC.

In its sample, this clone was seen many times. This chain links TRBV14 with TRBJ1-6, with 7 bases that match TRBD1. Losses at the gene ends were 4 bases for V and 4 bases for J; bases not matched to a gene: 1. Germline V gives CDR1 SGHDN, CDR2 FVKESK. The CDR3 contains 14 residues. The chain's CDR3 is CASSLTGYNSPLHF. CDR3 DNA: TGTGCCAGCAGCCTGACAGGGTATAATTCACCCCTCCACTTT.

The chain links TRBV6-6 to TRBJ2-5; TRBD1 agrees at 9 bases. With V trimmed by 5 bases and J by 6 bases, 19 bases remained unmatched. Germline CDR1 MNHNY, CDR2 SVGAGI (reference sequence). The CDR3 loop spans 18 amino acids. CDR3 DNA sequence: TGTGCCAGCAGTCCAACCCCGGGACAGGGTTCAGTAGATAAGACCCAGTACTTC. Its translation: CASSPTPGQGSVDKTQYF.

This clone was seen only once. The V call is TRBV12-3 or TRBV12-4, the J call TRBJ1-3; 7 bases align to TRBD1. The CDR3 has 13 amino acids. With 10 bases clipped from V and 4 bases from J, the junction kept 7 bases outside the gene matches. Here the CDR3 DNA reads TGTGCCATATCACAGGGGATCGGAAACACCATATATTTT. This sequence encodes CAISQGIGNTIYF.

V is TRBV10-2 and J is TRBJ2-7, with 7 bases fitting TRBD2. Germline V lookup: CDR1 WSHSY, CDR2 SAAADI. This CDR3 comprises 13 residues. The V segment lost 4 bases and the J segment 4 bases; nucleotides outside the gene matches: 4. CDR3 amino acids: CASSALAEYEQYF. The CDR3 nucleotides are TGCGCCAGCAGTGCGCTAGCGGAGTACGAGCAGTACTTC.

This rearrangement joins TRBV19 to TRBJ2-2; D perhaps matches TRBD2 (7 bases). Trimming stripped 11 bases from V and 7 bases from J, with 20 bases between. The CDR3 totals 14 residues. Germline-derived CDR1 and CDR2 are LNHDA and SQIVND (reference sequence). The CDR3 nucleotides read TGTGCCTCCACCGTGGGGGGGGCCGACGGGGAGCTGTTTTTT. Protein: CASTVGGADGELFF.

The DNA of the CDR3 is TGTGCCAGCAGCTTGGTGGTTACCGAGAATCAGCCCCAGCATTTT. It yields the protein CASSLVVTENQPQHF. The V gene is TRBV5-8, the J gene TRBJ1-5; D is uncertain. This CDR3 comprises 15 residues. The V gene lost 0 bases and the J gene lost 4 bases, with 11 bases spanning the gap. The germline V gene has CDR1 SGHTS and CDR2 YDEGEE.

This clone was recorded only once. The V call is TRBV19, the J call TRBJ1-6; D may be TRBD1 (6 bases). Germline values: CDR1 LNHDA, CDR2 SQIVND (reference sequence). CDR3 length: 17 residues. V was clipped by 0 bases and J by 7 bases, with 16 bases between them. CDR3 DNA: TGTGCCAGTAGTATAGACCTGAACAGGGTCTGGAATTCACCCCTCCACTTT. Translation: CASSIDLNRVWNSPLHF.